This T cell receptor (beta chain) came from a study of T cells after yellow fever vaccination. Whole-study findings and limits: Compared with primary, the secondary response was weaker and peaked at day 5, not 15. Most clones from primary vaccination were detected again post-booster (just over 95% CD4, 88% CD8).

Concerning this clonotype itself: As yet, its antigen is unknown.

5'RACE template switching produced TCR cDNA carrying a universal primer site and UMIs. MiXCR was run by TCRdb on the 5' RACE reads, yielding one entry per CDR3 protein. The sample holds a few hundred thousand distinct CDR3 sequences, 3% to 4.5% seen once. This CDR3 region has 19 residues. The sample consisted of PBMCs, taken on the day of the yellow fever booster vaccination. The TCR was taken from a man between 18 and 29 years old who received the YFV17D yellow fever vaccine. This chain joins TRBV1 and TRBJ2-3; the table's D call TRBD2 went unverified against the DNA. TRBV1 represents a pseudogene. Written as DNA, the CDR3 is TGCACCAGCAGCCAAAACTCATACGGACTAGCGGGGCACACAGATACGCAGTATTTT. Translated: CTSSQNSYGLAGHTDTQYF.